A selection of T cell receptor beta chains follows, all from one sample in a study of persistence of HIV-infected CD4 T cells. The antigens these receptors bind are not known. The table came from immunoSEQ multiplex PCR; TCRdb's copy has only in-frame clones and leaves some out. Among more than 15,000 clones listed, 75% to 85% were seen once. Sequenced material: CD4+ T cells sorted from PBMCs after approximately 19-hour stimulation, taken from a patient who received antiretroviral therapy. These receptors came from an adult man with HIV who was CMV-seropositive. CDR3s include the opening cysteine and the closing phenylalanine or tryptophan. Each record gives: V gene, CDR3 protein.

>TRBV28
CASSLVVGNEKLFF
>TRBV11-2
CASSLDLRDRGRGGAGELFF
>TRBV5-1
CASSPWGGKGGNTEAFF
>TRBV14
CASSLDRGRHTGELFF
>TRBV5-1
CASSANPGRVADTQYF
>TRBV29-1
CSGGAYNEQFF
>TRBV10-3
CAIRTQQGEGEAFF
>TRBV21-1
CASSKGQGGLGQYF
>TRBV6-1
CASSEDRGSNQPQHF
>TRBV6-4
CASSDSGQGGNNEQFF
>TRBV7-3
CASSPSPTGEIWNTEAFF
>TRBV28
CASSSGKGFSSGANVLTF
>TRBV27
CASSASTGGEQPQHF
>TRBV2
CASSIANTEAFF
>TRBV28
CASRVIEGTGAYEQYF
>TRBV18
CASSPAGTGGGYTF
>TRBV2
CASSGVTISTEAFF
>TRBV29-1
CSVIRDRGNEQFF
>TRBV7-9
CASSLGVRGTEAFF
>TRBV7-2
CASKTGQGKETQYF
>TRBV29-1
CSVIAGATDTQYF
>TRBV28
CASSEVSGGWVSEGYEQYF
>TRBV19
CASSPSGTLNYGYTF
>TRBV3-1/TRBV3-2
CASSRDRPPGANVLTF
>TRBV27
CASRSWGAGQPQHF
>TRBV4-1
CASSQERGQHNEKLFF
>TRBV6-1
CASSEGLSGGAYIQYF
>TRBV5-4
CASSFEGGADEQYF
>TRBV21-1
CASSRAGPLMNTEAFF
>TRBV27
CASTKGRQGRGYGYTF
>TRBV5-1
CASSYYRDPAVTDTQYF
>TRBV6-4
CASSDQPSGGNEQFF
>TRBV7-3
CASSKQGNTGELFF
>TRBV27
CASSSRQGRTDEQFF
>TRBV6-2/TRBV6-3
CASSYGQTSNQPQHF
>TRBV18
CASSPQVNSYEQYF
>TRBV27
CASSYQLRAGELFF
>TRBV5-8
CASSFSGTAGYTF
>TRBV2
CASTFRAESNEKLFF
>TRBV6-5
CATQDGASQLPTF
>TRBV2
CASRMGAGRNQPQHF